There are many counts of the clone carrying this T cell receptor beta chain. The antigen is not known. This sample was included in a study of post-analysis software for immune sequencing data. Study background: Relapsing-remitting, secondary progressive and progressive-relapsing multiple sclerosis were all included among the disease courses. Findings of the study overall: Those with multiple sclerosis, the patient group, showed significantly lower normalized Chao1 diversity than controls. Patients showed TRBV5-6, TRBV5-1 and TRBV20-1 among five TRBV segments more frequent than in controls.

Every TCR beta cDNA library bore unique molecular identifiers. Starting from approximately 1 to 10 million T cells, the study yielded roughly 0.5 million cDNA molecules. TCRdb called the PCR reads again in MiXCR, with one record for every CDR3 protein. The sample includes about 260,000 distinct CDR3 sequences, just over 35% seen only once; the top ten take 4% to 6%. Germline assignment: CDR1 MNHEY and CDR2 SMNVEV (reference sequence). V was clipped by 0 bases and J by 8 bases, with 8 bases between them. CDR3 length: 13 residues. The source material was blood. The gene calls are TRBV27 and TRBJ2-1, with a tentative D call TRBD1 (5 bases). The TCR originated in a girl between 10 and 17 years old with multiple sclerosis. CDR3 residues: CASSLSRGHEQFF. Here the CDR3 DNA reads TGTGCCAGCAGTTTATCAAGGGGCCATGAGCAGTTCTTC.